The 5 T cell receptor beta chains below come from one sample, sequenced in a study of vaccination and CD4 T cells after COVID-19. The antigens of these receptors remain unknown. Indicated treatment: roughly ten-day PBMC culture with coronavirus spike peptide pools or control peptides (ViraFEST assay). Cultured CD4+ T cell DNA was sequenced using the Oncomine TCR Beta short-read assay. One entry per CDR3 protein results from TCRdb running MiXCR on the PCR reads. The sample has more than 6,500 distinct CDR3 sequences, just under 75% seen once. The sequenced sample consisted of CD4+ T cells from blood, cultured in vitro. The source of these receptors is a human donor who had recovered from COVID-19.

The chain combines TRBV7-2 with TRBJ2-2; possible D gene TRBD1, 5 bases. CDR3 length: 15 amino acids. Germline CDR1 reads SGHTA; CDR2 reads FQGNSA. Between the trimmed V and J ends, which lost 5 bases and 4 bases, there was a span of 14 bases. Here the CDR3 DNA reads TGTGCCAGCAGCCTAGTAGGGGTTCGCACCGGGGAGCTGTTTTTT. Residues: CASSLVGVRTGELFF.

The chain uses TRBV2 and TRBJ1-1, with 8 bases matching TRBD1. The germline gives CDR1 SNHLY, CDR2 FYNNEI. The junction had 9 bases not matched to a gene; V was cut back by 4 bases and J by 5 bases. The CDR3 consists of 15 residues. The CDR3 DNA sequence: TGTGCCAGCAGTGTGACAGGGGCCAAAGGGACTGAAGCTTTCTTT. Translation: CASSVTGAKGTEAFF.

The chain uses TRBV20-1 and TRBJ2-1; TRBD2 matches 14 bases. The germline V gene has CDR1 DFQATT and CDR2 SNEGSKA (reference sequence). With V trimmed by 5 bases and J by 7 bases, 7 bases remained unmatched. The CDR3 is 15 residues long. The CDR3 DNA follows: TGCAGTGCTCTCCGACTAGCGGGAGGGCCGAATGAGCAGTTCTTC. Encoded protein: CSALRLAGGPNEQFF.

The chain is built from TRBV11-2 and TRBJ1-1; D is ambiguous. The V end lost 5 bases, the J end lost 4 bases, and 17 bases lay between the germline ends. Germline assignment: CDR1 SGHAT and CDR2 FQNNGV. CDR3 length equals 15 residues. The CDR3 region has the DNA TGTGCCAGCAGCCAGAGGCTAGGAATTCGCACTGAAGCTTTCTTT. Its translation: CASSQRLGIRTEAFF.

The chain joins TRBV5-4 to TRBJ1-1; the match to TRBD1 covers 9 bases. V lost 0 bases to trimming and J lost 7 bases; unmatched junction nucleotides: 4. Germline CDR1 SGHNT, CDR2 YYREEE (reference sequence). There are 14 residues in the CDR3. The CDR3 region is CASSLEQGASEAFF. The CDR3 DNA reads as TGTGCCAGCAGCTTGGAACAGGGGGCGAGTGAAGCTTTCTTT.